Below, 3 T cell receptor beta chains from the same sample are listed, as sequenced in a study of regulatory T cells in long-lasting Graves disease. Libraries of TCR beta came from iRepertoire HTBI primers plus Arm-PCR of CDR3 regions. TCRdb fed the multiplex PCR reads into MiXCR, producing one record per CDR3 protein. The sample holds around 450,000 distinct CDR3 sequences; roughly a fifth are singletons and the top ten take about 6.6%. The time point is: persistent/refractory GD, antithyroid drugs over 5 years with positive TRAb. PBMC-derived RNA was used for the TCR library. The sequenced sample was peripheral blood mononuclear cells (PBMCs), obtained when the disease was refractory, from a patient treated with antithyroid drugs. These receptors originate from a female donor with Graves disease.

This clonotype was detected only a few times. The gene calls are TRBV6-2 or TRBV6-3 and TRBJ2-5, with 10 bases fitting TRBD1. The CDR3 runs to 13 residues. Germline trimming cut 10 bases from V and 5 bases from J; bases unmatched to any gene: 7. Germline CDR1 MNHEY, CDR2 SVGEGT. The CDR3 DNA follows: TGTGCCACTATGACAGGGGGCAGGGAGACCCAGTACTTC. Translating gives CATMTGGRETQYF.

Worth noting for this clonotype: A much larger clone is a single base away; this may be a read error. This likely comes from a read error, as the CDR3 has no conserved phenylalanine or tryptophan at its end. V and J are TRBV28 and TRBJ1-6; possibly TRBD1 for D (6 bases). Germline CDR1 and CDR2: MDHEN and SYDVKM. With 6 bases removed from V and 8 bases from J, the gap between germline ends came to 11 bases. The CDR3 spans 13 residues. The CDR3 is CASRNHRDSPLHL. The CDR3 coding sequence is TGTGCCAGCAGAAACCACAGGGATTCACCCCTCCACTTG.

This clonotype was detected a few times. The rearrangement links TRBV12-3 or TRBV12-4 to TRBJ1-1, with a weak D call TRBD1 (5 bases). V shed 3 bases and J shed 6 bases, with 14 bases lying between them. The CDR3 sequence is 14 residues long. DNA for the CDR3: TGTGCCAGCAGTTTTGGTCGAAACAGGCCTGAAGCTTTCTTT. This gives the protein CASSFGRNRPEAFF.